These T cell receptor beta chains were read from a single sample in a study of STAT5B mutations in CD4+ large granular lymphocyte leukemia. Clones were sequenced by immunoSEQ multiplex PCR, and TCRdb holds only the in-frame ones, with some missing. The data show approximately 30,000 clones, around 63% seen once. Input material: CD4+ T cells from blood buffy coats. Every receptor here comes from a human donor in good health. The CDR3 runs from the conserved cysteine through the conserved F or W. The D gene is left open where the match is weak. Clone size is shown for a subset of rows, as once, few, many or a class of expanded clone.

NA NA TRBJ2-1 TRBV7-6 CASSPMTGSLNEQFF TGTGCCAGCAGCCCTATGACGGGGAGTTTGAATGAGCAGTTCTTC
NA NA TRBJ1-2 TRBV20-1 CSAGVQGGYTF TGCAGTGCAGGGGTCCAGGGGGGCTACACCTTC
NA NA TRBJ1-1 TRBV2 CASSELSSLGNTEAFF TGTGCCAGCAGTGAACTGTCATCGTTAGGGAACACTGAAGCTTTCTTT
NA TRBD2 TRBJ2-1 TRBV19 CASSRGGLYNEQFF TGTGCCAGTAGTCGGGGGGGCCTTTACAATGAGCAGTTCTTC
NA NA TRBJ2-4 TRBV18 CASSPPTLGGEMGKNIQYF TGTGCCAGCTCACCACCTACCCTGGGCGGGGAAATGGGCAAAAACATTCAGTACTTC
few NA TRBJ2-2 TRBV5-1 CASSSLGPTNTGELFF TGCGCCAGCAGCTCCTTAGGACCCACGAACACCGGGGAGCTGTTTTTT
NA NA TRBJ2-1 TRBV2 CASSAVRGANEQFF TGTGCCAGCAGTGCCGTGAGGGGGGCCAATGAGCAGTTCTTC
NA NA TRBJ2-7 TRBV5-5 CASSLADGFYSYEQYF TGTGCCAGCAGCTTGGCCGACGGATTTTATTCCTACGAGCAGTACTTC
NA TRBD1 TRBJ1-3 TRBV7-8 CASSSTGANSGNTIYF TGTGCCAGCAGCTCGACAGGGGCCAACTCTGGAAACACCATATATTTT
NA TRBD2 TRBJ2-1 TRBV7-8 CASSFRNLRTGTSGGDYNEQFF TGTGCCAGCAGCTTCCGAAACCTTCGAACCGGGACTAGCGGGGGTGACTACAATGAGCAGTTCTTC
NA NA TRBJ1-2 TRBV7-2 CASSLPGPYGYTF TGTGCCAGCAGCCTCCCGGGGCCCTATGGCTACACCTTC
NA TRBD1 TRBJ2-1 TRBV2 CASWAGQALPDEQFF TGTGCCAGCTGGGCAGGACAGGCCCTGCCGGATGAGCAGTTCTTC
NA NA TRBJ2-2 TRBV10-2 CASSESANTGELFF TGCGCCAGCAGTGAAAGTGCGAACACCGGGGAGCTGTTTTTT
few NA TRBJ1-2 TRBV2 CASSEARVGVIGYTF TGTGCCAGCAGTGAAGCGCGCGTGGGTGTGATCGGCTACACCTTC
NA TRBD1 TRBJ1-1 TRBV5-4 CASSLGTGANTEAFF TGTGCCAGCAGCTTGGGGACAGGAGCGAACACTGAAGCTTTCTTT
NA NA TRBJ2-7 TRBV7-9 CASSSSHPVGHEQYF TGTGCCAGCAGTTCGTCTCATCCCGTAGGACACGAGCAGTACTTC
few NA TRBJ1-2 TRBV5-4 CASSSGQTNYGYTF TGTGCCAGCAGCTCAGGACAAACTAACTATGGCTACACCTTC
NA TRBD2 TRBJ2-3 TRBV6-6 CASSYVASGRDTQYF TGTGCCAGCAGTTACGTCGCTAGCGGGCGTGATACGCAGTATTTT
few NA TRBJ1-5 TRBV13 CASSLGPTGAQHF TGTGCCAGCAGCTTAGGGCCCACTGGAGCCCAGCATTTT
NA NA TRBJ2-5 TRBV5-6 CASSRQKETQYF TGTGCCAGCAGCAGACAGAAAGAGACCCAGTACTTC
few NA TRBJ1-4 TRBV29-1 CSVEKWDTGKLFF TGCAGCGTTGAAAAGTGGGATACGGGGAAACTGTTTTTT
NA TRBD1 TRBJ2-1 TRBV12-5 CASGLVVGTGLEQFF TGTGCTAGTGGTTTGGTCGTAGGGACAGGCCTTGAGCAGTTCTTC
NA TRBD1 TRBJ2-7 TRBV29-1 CSVALTGGEQYF TGCAGCGTTGCCCTGACAGGGGGCGAGCAGTACTTC
once NA TRBJ2-3 TRBV5-4 CASSSSRSTDTQYF TGTGCCAGCAGCTCTAGCCGGAGCACAGATACGCAGTATTTT
NA NA TRBJ1-2 TRBV7-9 CASSLSGPRDGYTF TGTGCCAGCAGCTTATCCGGCCCAAGGGATGGCTACACCTTC
NA TRBD2 TRBJ2-1 TRBV6-5 CASSRIAGDYNEQFF TGTGCCAGCAGTCGAATAGCGGGTGACTACAATGAGCAGTTCTTC
few TRBD1 TRBJ1-1 TRBV6-6 CASRTGSAGSTEAFF TGTGCCAGCAGGACAGGGAGCGCGGGGAGCACTGAAGCTTTCTTT
NA NA TRBJ1-6 TRBV6-6 CASRRQSSYNSPLHF TGTGCCAGCAGACGACAGAGCTCCTATAATTCACCCCTCCACTTT
few NA TRBJ1-1 TRBV5-4 CASSLGSENTEAFF TGTGCCAGCAGCTTGGGTTCAGAGAACACTGAAGCTTTCTTT
NA NA TRBJ2-7 TRBV19 CASSIGTSQPSYEQYF TGTGCCAGTAGTATAGGGACAAGTCAGCCGTCCTACGAGCAGTACTTC
once TRBD1 TRBJ2-7 TRBV27 CASRDRERLEQYF TGTGCCAGCAGAGACAGGGAGAGGCTCGAGCAGTACTTC
NA NA TRBJ1-1 TRBV5-1 CASRRGGVNTEAFF TGCGCCAGCAGGAGGGGGGGGGTGAACACTGAAGCTTTCTTT
NA TRBD1 TRBJ2-5 TRBV5-1 CASSQRQGQETQYF TGCGCCAGCAGCCAGAGACAGGGACAAGAGACCCAGTACTTC
NA NA TRBJ2-5 TRBV29-1 CSVESTAQGGTQYF TGCAGCGTTGAATCGACAGCCCAAGGAGGGACCCAGTACTTC
few NA TRBJ1-1 TRBV18 CASSPGGGANTEAFF TGTGCCAGCTCACCGGGGGGAGGAGCGAACACTGAAGCTTTCTTT
few NA TRBJ1-6 TRBV2 CASRTGFNGGSPLHF TGTGCCAGCAGGACAGGATTTAACGGGGGTTCACCCCTCCACTTT
NA NA TRBJ2-7 TRBV7-2 CASSLVDSYEQYF TGTGCCAGCAGCTTAGTGGATTCCTACGAGCAGTACTTC
NA NA TRBJ1-5 TRBV27 CASSPGWTNQPQHF TGTGCCAGCAGTCCCGGGTGGACCAATCAGCCCCAGCATTTT
NA NA TRBJ1-2 TRBV6-5 CASSYSIFEKGVGYTF TGTGCCAGCAGTTACTCGATATTCGAAAAGGGGGTTGGCTACACCTTC
NA NA TRBJ1-2 TRBV18 CASSLDGGNGYTF TGTGCCAGCTCACTGGACGGGGGGAATGGCTACACCTTC
NA TRBD1 TRBJ1-2 TRBV18 CASSPQTGSDGYTF TGTGCCAGCTCACCGCAGACAGGGTCGGATGGCTACACCTTC
NA TRBD2 TRBJ2-7 TRBV5-6 CASSFLSGGVYEQYF TGTGCCAGCAGCTTTCTTAGCGGGGGAGTTTACGAGCAGTACTTC
NA NA TRBJ2-2 TRBV19 CASRGSPGSNTGELFF TGTGCCAGTAGAGGCTCTCCCGGGTCGAACACCGGGGAGCTGTTTTTT
NA NA TRBJ1-2 TRBV2 CASSGRRDYGYTF TGTGCCAGCAGTGGGCGCAGGGACTATGGCTACACCTTC
NA NA TRBJ2-3 TRBV29-1 CSVGDGGPGTDTQYF TGCAGCGTTGGCGACGGTGGACCGGGCACAGATACGCAGTATTTT
once NA TRBJ1-3 TRBV18 CASSPDGIGNTIYF TGTGCCAGCTCACCAGACGGTATAGGAAACACCATATATTTT
NA TRBD2 TRBJ2-5 TRBV11-3 CASSSRGGRETQYF TGTGCCAGCAGCTCTCGGGGGGGCCGAGAGACCCAGTACTTC
NA NA TRBJ2-2 TRBV11-1 CASSPQNGAGELFF TGTGCCAGCAGCCCTCAGAACGGGGCCGGGGAGCTGTTTTTT
NA NA TRBJ2-7 TRBV4-3 CASSLRTSGPYEQYF TGCGCCAGCAGCCTCAGGACCTCCGGCCCGTACGAGCAGTACTTC
few NA TRBJ1-2 TRBV2 CASRRDNYGYTF TGTGCCAGCAGGCGAGATAACTATGGCTACACCTTC
few TRBD1 TRBJ1-1 TRBV6-5 CASRRQGEAFF TGTGCCAGCAGAAGACAGGGGGAAGCTTTCTTT
NA NA TRBJ1-5 TRBV18 CASSPQDRNSNQPQHF TGTGCCAGCTCACCGCAGGACCGAAATAGCAATCAGCCCCAGCATTTT
NA TRBD1 TRBJ2-3 TRBV4-2 CASSQGRDRSTDTQYF TGTGCCAGCAGCCAAGGGAGGGACAGGAGCACAGATACGCAGTATTTT
NA TRBD1 TRBJ1-2 TRBV5-5 CASSRRSGQGMAGYGYTF TGTGCCAGCAGCCGACGATCAGGACAGGGAATGGCTGGCTATGGCTACACCTTC
few TRBD1 TRBJ2-3 TRBV18 CASSRQGDATDTQYF TGTGCCAGCTCACGACAGGGGGACGCAACAGATACGCAGTATTTT